This T cell receptor beta chain was sequenced for a study of control samples from healthy donors and cancer patients. CDR3 length: 15 amino acids. V lost 3 bases and J 4 bases, leaving 12 bases between the germline ends. Germline V lookup: CDR1 MNHEY, CDR2 SVGAGI. A single count supports this clone. Assay: immunoSEQ multiplex PCR; the TCRdb copy retains only in-frame clones and omits some. The sample records 90,000 or so clones, 88% being singletons. The sequence derives from a woman in her sixties or seventies in good health. This chain uses TRBV6-5 with TRBJ1-4; no clear D gene. Material for sequencing was blood. CDR3 DNA sequence: TGTGCCAGCAGTTATGAGGCAGTACATAATGAAAAACTGTTTTTT. Its protein product is CASSYEAVHNEKLFF.